This entry lists 18 T cell receptor beta chains sequenced from one sample in a study of blood T cell repertoires in COVID-19. Profiling relied on immunoSEQ multiplex PCR, and the TCRdb table lists in-frame clones only, not all of them. This table has 32,000 or so clones, 75% to 90% appearing once. Sequencing input: peripheral blood. These receptors were taken from a man in his forties or fifties with active or convalescent COVID-19.

The chain is built from TRBV2 and TRBJ1-5; possibly TRBD1 for D (5 bases). Germline lookup yields CDR1 SNHLY and CDR2 FYNNEI. Between the trimmed V and J ends, which lost 5 bases and 5 bases, there was a span of 13 bases. This CDR3 contains 14 residues. DNA of the CDR3: TGTGCCAGCAGTCCTCAGGGATCTTATCAGCCCCAGCATTTT. Amino acid sequence: CASSPQGSYQPQHF.

The V gene is TRBV11-2, the J gene TRBJ2-3; maybe TRBD1 (7 bases). Germline CDR1 reads SGHAT; CDR2 reads FQNNGV. V lost 5 bases, J lost 4 bases, and 28 bases lay in between. The CDR3 extends over 19 amino acids. The CDR3 coding sequence is TGTGCCAGCAGCGCGACCACGGGGGCGCAGGGGGAAGGTCCAGATACGCAGTATTTT. Translated, it gives CASSATTGAQGEGPDTQYF.

The J gene is TRBJ1-4, the V gene TRBV5-1; possibly TRBD1 for D (6 bases). CDR3 size: 15 residues. Trimming took 3 bases from V and 2 from J, leaving 11 bases between them. Looked up from germline, CDR1 is SGHRS and CDR2 is YFSETQ. CDR3 in DNA: TGCGCCAGCAGCTCATCAGGGGCGACTAATGAAAAACTGTTTTTT. It yields the protein CASSSSGATNEKLFF.

The chain joins TRBV6-2 or TRBV6-3 to TRBJ1-1; 7 bases are shared with TRBD1. The germline gives CDR1 MNHEY, CDR2 SVGEGT. V was pared by 8 bases and J by 4 bases, with 7 bases of the junction left unmatched. The CDR3 has 13 amino acids. For the CDR3, the DNA is TGTGCCAGCGGCCACAGGGGTGGCACTGAAGCTTTCTTT. This translates into CASGHRGGTEAFF.

The gene calls are TRBV4-2 and TRBJ2-1; 8 bases are shared with TRBD2. V was pared by 0 bases and J by 2 bases, with 3 bases of the junction left unmatched. Germline V gives CDR1 LGHNA, CDR2 YNFKEQ. The CDR3 totals 16 residues. The CDR3 sequence: CASSQDRLAPYNEQFF. The CDR3 coding sequence is TGTGCCAGCAGCCAAGATCGACTAGCGCCCTACAATGAGCAGTTCTTC.

The chain joins TRBV19 to TRBJ2-7; 9 bases match TRBD1. V lost 4 bases, J lost 2 bases, and 6 bases stayed unmatched. From germline, CDR1 is LNHDA and CDR2 SQIVND (reference sequence). The CDR3 runs to 15 residues. The CDR3 spells CASSSTTGGPYEQYF. The CDR3 region has the DNA TGTGCCAGTAGTAGCACGACAGGGGGACCCTACGAGCAGTACTTC.

This chain connects TRBV18 to TRBJ2-2, with D uncertain. V lost 1 base and J lost 3, with 12 bases in between. This CDR3 comprises 16 residues. CDR1 and CDR2 (germline): KGHSH, LQKENI. CDR3 sequence (DNA): TGTGCCAGCTCACCACTTGCAGTCCCTTACACCGGGGAGCTGTTTTTT. Translated: CASSPLAVPYTGELFF.

In DNA, the CDR3 is TGTGCCAGCAGCCAAGTTCTAGCGGGAGGAGTAGAGACCCAGTACTTC. Amino acids: CASSQVLAGGVETQYF. J is TRBJ2-5 and V is TRBV3-1 (or the pseudogene TRBV3-2), with 11 bases matching TRBD2. This CDR3 comprises 16 residues. CDR1 and CDR2 (germline): LGHDT, YNNKEL (reference sequence). V gave up 1 base and J gave up 4 bases; unmatched junction bases: 5.

V gene TRBV23-1 combines with J gene TRBJ1-2; 8 bases agree with TRBD1. TRBV23-1 is flagged as an ORF with uncertain function. The V and J ends lost 2 bases and 5 bases, in that order; junction bases with no gene match: 10. The CDR3 runs 16 residues. CDR3 region: CASSQGSRTGSYGYTF. The CDR3 DNA reads as TGCGCCAGCAGTCAAGGATCCCGGACAGGGTCTTATGGCTACACCTTC.

V and J are TRBV27 and TRBJ2-1; 11 bases line up with TRBD2. The CDR3 has 15 amino acids. Trimming took 4 bases from V and 5 from J; bases not matched to a gene: 4. The germline V gene encodes CDR1 MNHEY and CDR2 SMNVEV (reference sequence). The CDR3 reads CASSSGLADHNEQFF. The CDR3 nucleotides are TGTGCCAGCAGTTCGGGACTAGCGGATCACAATGAGCAGTTCTTC.

The chain joins TRBV5-1 to TRBJ1-2; a possible D gene is TRBD1 (6 bases). This CDR3 spans 13 amino acids. V was cut by 6 bases and J by 2 bases, with 11 bases left in between. CDR1 is SGHRS and CDR2 is YFSETQ in the germline V gene. This CDR3 reads CASKSGQNYGYTF. The CDR3 nucleotides are TGCGCCAGCAAATCAGGACAGAACTATGGCTACACCTTC. The complete variable domain, with remaining parts taken from reference TRBV5-1 and TRBJ1-2, reads KAGVTQTPRYLIKTRGQQVTLSCSPISGHRSVSWYQQTPGQGLQFLFEYFSETQRNKGNFPGRFSGRQFSNSRSEMNVSTLELGDSALYLCASKSGQNYGYTFGSGTRLTVV.

The chain carries TRBV9 and TRBJ2-7, with 14 bases that match TRBD2. V lost 6 bases and J lost 5; bases outside the gene matches: 10. Germline V CDR1 and CDR2: SGDLS, YYNGEE. CDR3 length: 16 residues. In DNA, the CDR3 is TGTGCCAGCACCCCAGGGACTAGCGGGAGCCCTGACGAGCAGTACTTC. It is translated as CASTPGTSGSPDEQYF.

The CDR3 sequence is CASSARPGPQETQYF. The CDR3 nucleotides are TGCGCCAGCAGCGCCCGACCAGGGCCCCAAGAGACCCAGTACTTC. This chain uses TRBV5-1 with TRBJ2-5; tentatively, D is TRBD1 (5 bases). The CDR3 spans 15 residues. In germline, CDR1 is SGHRS, CDR2 YFSETQ. Trimming shortened V by 4 bases and J by 1 base, and 14 bases separated the two germline ends.

The V call is TRBV19, the J call TRBJ2-5; D gene uncertain. Germline CDR1 reads LNHDA; CDR2 reads SQIVND (reference sequence). V gave up 3 bases and J gave up 1 base, with 9 bases separating them. This CDR3 comprises 14 residues. The CDR3 DNA follows: TGTGCCAGTAGTATGCGAGCTTCCCAAGAGACCCAGTACTTC. Translating gives CASSMRASQETQYF.

This clone occurred a few times. Other nucleotide sequences from this sample produce the same CDR3. This chain connects TRBV29-1 to TRBJ1-5; TRBD1 agrees at 8 bases. The CDR3 runs 12 residues. Germline V gene lookup returns CDR1 SQVTM and CDR2 ANQGSEA. Trimming removed 6 bases from V and 4 bases from J; junction bases left unmatched: 2. CDR3 in amino acids: CSVGQGNQPQHF. CDR3 nucleotide sequence: TGCAGCGTAGGACAGGGAAATCAGCCCCAGCATTTT.

The chain carries TRBV4-3 and TRBJ2-4; the D gene is possibly TRBD2 (5 bases). CDR1 and CDR2 from the germline V gene are LGHNA and YSLEER. Trimming took 0 bases from V and 0 from J, leaving 12 bases between them. CDR3 length equals 17 residues. The CDR3 DNA follows: TGCGCCAGCAGCCAAGATAGCCAGCGGCTAGCCAAAAACATTCAGTACTTC. Translated, it gives CASSQDSQRLAKNIQYF.

The rearrangement links TRBV28 to TRBJ2-5; 10 nucleotides agree with TRBD2. There are 15 residues in the CDR3. Germline CDR1 and CDR2: MDHEN and SYDVKM. V shed 1 base and J 6 bases; nucleotides not matched to a gene: 5. The CDR3 region is CASSLSASGRKTQYF. CDR3 DNA sequence: TGTGCCAGCAGTTTATCAGCTAGCGGGAGAAAGACCCAGTACTTC.

This clone was seen a handful of times. The chain employs TRBV28 and TRBJ2-7; 7 bases are a match to TRBD1. Germline assignment: CDR1 MDHEN and CDR2 SYDVKM. J gave up 5 bases and V 5 bases, and 9 bases lay outside the gene matches. The CDR3 has 14 residues. Here the CDR3 DNA reads TGTGCCAGCAGTCCCCTAGACAGGGTCCACGAGCAGTACTTC. It codes for CASSPLDRVHEQYF. The full variable domain, in which reference TRBV28 and TRBJ2-7 provide the parts outside the CDR3, is DVKVTQSSRYLVKRTGEKVFLECVQDMDHENMFWYRQDPGLGLRLIYFSYDVKMKEKGDIPEGYSVSREKKERFSLILESASTNQTSMYLCASSPLDRVHEQYFGPGTRLTVT.